Presented here are 19 T cell receptor beta chains from one specimen sequenced in a study of response to subunit inactivated influenza vaccine. TCRdb re-derived calls from the RT-PCR reads in MiXCR, one entry per CDR3 protein. Found here are about 650,000 distinct CDR3 sequences, roughly 15% of them singletons; the top ten hold 7.6%. This specimen was PBMCs from blood, taken around 14 days before vaccination. These receptors were taken from a man over 45 who received an inactivated influenza vaccine.

The chain has TRBV7-3 and TRBJ2-2; no definite D call. Germline V gene sequence: CDR1 SGHTA, CDR2 FQGTGA. The CDR3 has 16 amino acids. V shed 1 base and J shed 2 bases, with 11 bases lying between them. The CDR3 loop is CASSLKASPNTGELFF. For the CDR3, the DNA is TGTGCCAGCAGCTTAAAGGCATCTCCCAACACCGGGGAGCTGTTTTTT.

A few counts support this clonotype. The V and J genes are TRBV13 and TRBJ2-2, with 7 bases fitting TRBD2. Unmatched junction bases numbered 13, after V lost 5 bases and J lost 4 bases. The CDR3 totals 17 residues. The germline V gene encodes CDR1 PRHDT and CDR2 FYEKMQ (reference sequence). CDR3 residues: CASSQYSRWEGTGELFF. The CDR3 DNA reads as TGTGCCAGCAGCCAATACTCGCGATGGGAGGGCACCGGGGAGCTGTTTTTT.

This clonotype was seen only a few times. The genes are TRBV6-1 and TRBJ1-4; D is uncertain. The CDR3 spans 12 residues. Trimming removed 7 bases from V and 10 bases from J, with 13 bases in between. The germline V gene has CDR1 MNHNS and CDR2 SASEGT. CDR3 DNA: TGTGCCAGCATCGGCAGTGGCAGAAAACTGTTTTTT. It yields the protein CASIGSGRKLFF.

This clonotype has just a few counts. This sequence joins TRBV7-2 and TRBJ1-6; 8 bases line up with TRBD1. The CDR3 totals 16 residues. V shed 2 bases, J shed 10 bases, and the junction held 10 bases outside the gene matches. The germline V gene has CDR1 SGHTA and CDR2 FQGNSA. As DNA, the CDR3 is TGTGCCAGCAGCTTAAAGCAGGGGGCTTACTACTCACCCCTCCACTTT. Protein: CASSLKQGAYYSPLHF.

This clonotype was seen at least ten times. V is TRBV29-1 and J is TRBJ2-2; 12 bases fit TRBD2. This CDR3 spans 15 amino acids. Looked up from germline, CDR1 is SQVTM and CDR2 is ANQGSEA. V shed 7 bases and J 7 bases; nucleotides not matched to a gene: 10. The CDR3 nucleotides are TGCAGCGCCGAGGGACTAGCGGGCAGGGACGGGGAGCTGTTTTTT. Its translation is CSAEGLAGRDGELFF.

DNA of the CDR3: TGTGCCAGCAGCAGCGGACAGGGGCTAGAGACCCAGTACTTC. Protein product: CASSSGQGLETQYF. J is TRBJ2-5 and V is TRBV28; 9 nucleotides match TRBD1. Per germline, CDR1 MDHEN and CDR2 SYDVKM. V lost 6 bases to trimming and J lost 4 bases; unmatched junction nucleotides: 6. CDR3 length: 14 amino acids. The full variable domain, rest sourced from reference TRBV28 and TRBJ2-5, is DVKVTQSSRYLVKRTGEKVFLECVQDMDHENMFWYRQDPGLGLRLIYFSYDVKMKEKGDIPEGYSVSREKKERFSLILESASTNQTSMYLCASSSGQGLETQYFGPGTRLLVL.

The chain recombines TRBV29-1 with TRBJ2-1; 10 nucleotides agree with TRBD2. The junction had 15 bases not matched to a gene; V was cut back by 5 bases and J by 8 bases. This CDR3 comprises 16 residues. Germline CDR1 is SQVTM and CDR2 is ANQGSEA. Written as DNA, the CDR3 is TGCAGCGTTCCCGGGCTAGCGGGGGCCCCGGGGTATGAGCAGTTCTTC. This gives the protein CSVPGLAGAPGYEQFF.

This clonotype has ten or more counts. The rearrangement uses TRBV2 and TRBJ2-3, with a tentative D call TRBD1 (6 bases). Germline V gene data show CDR1 as SNHLY and CDR2 as FYNNEI. Trimming cost V 2 bases and J 5 bases, with 14 bases left between them. The CDR3 covers 15 residues. Written as DNA, the CDR3 is TGTGCCAGCAGTGAAAGGGGGTACCAAGGAGATACGCAGTATTTT. It translates to CASSERGYQGDTQYF.

J is TRBJ2-7 and V is TRBV3-1; 8 bases agree with TRBD1. Germline values: CDR1 LGHDT, CDR2 YNNKEL (reference sequence). V shed 1 base, J shed 3 bases, and the junction held 5 bases outside the gene matches. This CDR3 comprises 15 residues. The CDR3 is CASSQGAGGIYEQYF. The CDR3 bases are TGTGCCAGCAGCCAAGGGGCAGGGGGCATCTACGAGCAGTACTTC.

The V call is TRBV27, the J call TRBJ1-6, with TRBD1 matching over 9 bases. After removal of 3 bases from V and 3 bases from J, the junction contained 6 bases not matched to a gene. This CDR3 contains 17 residues. Germline CDR1 and CDR2: MNHEY and SMNVEV (reference sequence). The CDR3 is CASSLPKTGGYNSPLHF. In DNA form, the CDR3 reads TGTGCCAGCAGTTTGCCCAAGACAGGGGGCTATAATTCACCCCTCCACTTT.

The rearrangement joins TRBV7-9 to TRBJ1-5; no clear D gene. The germline V gene has CDR1 SEHNR and CDR2 FQNEAQ (reference sequence). V was pared by 1 base and J by 7 bases, with 11 bases between. CDR3 size: 14 residues. CDR3 loop: CASSLEALEQPQHF. The CDR3 nucleotides read TGTGCCAGCAGCTTAGAAGCGTTGGAACAGCCCCAGCATTTT.

This clonotype was picked up many times. The chain recombines TRBV12-3 or TRBV12-4 with TRBJ2-5, with 14 nucleotides matching TRBD2. J lost 1 base, V lost 5 bases, and 6 bases had no gene match. The CDR3 totals 17 residues. CDR3 nucleotide sequence: TGTGCCAGCAGTCAGACTAGCGGGGGGGCTATCCAAGAGACCCAGTACTTC. Translation: CASSQTSGGAIQETQYF.

The chain joins TRBV7-2 to TRBJ2-1; maybe TRBD1 (6 bases). The CDR3 loop spans 17 amino acids. Germline V gives CDR1 SGHTA, CDR2 FQGNSA. The V and J ends lost 5 bases and 5 bases respectively, with 22 bases between them. As DNA, the CDR3 is TGTGCCAGCAGCCCTATACAGGGTCAATTCAGTCACAATGAGCAGTTCTTC. The encoded protein is CASSPIQGQFSHNEQFF. Complete variable domain (other parts from reference TRBV7-2 and TRBJ2-1): GAGVSQSPSNKVTEKGKDVELRCDPISGHTALYWYRQSLGQGLEFLIYFQGNSAPDKSGLPSDRFSAERTGGSVSTLTIQRTQQEDSAVYLCASSPIQGQFSHNEQFFGPGTRLTVL.

This clonotype turned up a few times. The chain couples TRBV15 to TRBJ2-7; possibly TRBD1 or TRBD2 for D (5 bases each). The germline V and J ends were trimmed by 4 bases and 2 bases, with 18 bases remaining between them. The CDR3 runs to 16 residues. Germline V gene sequence: CDR1 LNHNV, CDR2 YYDKDF (reference sequence). In nucleotides, the CDR3 is TGTGCCACCAGCACGTTGGGGCCAGGAGGAACCTACGAGCAGTACTTC. Protein: CATSTLGPGGTYEQYF.

The J gene is TRBJ2-2, the V gene TRBV7-7, with 7 bases lining up with TRBD2. The CDR3 loop spans 13 amino acids. Germline CDR1 is SSHAT and CDR2 is FNYEAQ (reference sequence). The CDR3 is CALGTTNTGELFF. The CDR3 DNA reads TGTGCTCTGGGGACTACGAACACCGGGGAGCTGTTTTTT.

The chain employs TRBV28 and TRBJ2-1; 15 nucleotides agree with TRBD2. This CDR3 has 15 amino acids. V dropped 5 bases and J dropped 9; count of bases not matched to a gene: 5. Germline assignment: CDR1 MDHEN and CDR2 SYDVKM. For the CDR3, the DNA is TGTGCCAGCAGTCGCGGACTAGCGGGGGGGCGTGAGCAGTTCTTC. Its protein product is CASSRGLAGGREQFF.

This clonotype has a handful of counts. The V call is TRBV4-1, the J call TRBJ2-2, with 12 positions matching TRBD2. The CDR3 loop spans 16 amino acids. V dropped 3 bases and J dropped 5; count of bases not matched to a gene: 4. Germline V gene data show CDR1 as MGHRA and CDR2 as YSYEKL. The CDR3 sequence: CASSQFTSGGTGELFF. DNA of the CDR3: TGCGCCAGCAGCCAGTTTACTAGCGGGGGGACCGGGGAGCTGTTTTTT.

The J gene is TRBJ2-3, the V gene TRBV11-3; no definite D call. Per germline, CDR1 SGHNT and CDR2 YENEEA. CDR3 size: 13 residues. V shed 1 base and J shed 7 bases, with 9 bases lying between them. CDR3 protein: CASSLGLKNTQYF. CDR3 DNA: TGTGCCAGCAGCTTAGGATTAAAGAATACGCAGTATTTT.

This clonotype was seen ten or more times. This chain connects TRBV7-9 to TRBJ2-7; TRBD1 is a possible D gene (6 bases). Germline CDR1 SEHNR, CDR2 FQNEAQ (reference sequence). Trimming took 5 bases from V and 2 from J, leaving 13 bases between them. CDR3 size: 14 residues. The CDR3 DNA is TGTGCCAGCAGCGGCGACAGGTATCCCTACGAGCAGTACTTC. It specifies CASSGDRYPYEQYF.